Sequencing of this T cell receptor (beta chain) was carried out in a study of T cell responses to AZD1222 COVID-19 vaccine. Study-wide results and caveats: Vaccine-associated CD4 TCRs spanned spike, dominant at 160-218 and 743-854. It was only 6 or 7 AZD1222 recipients who were seropositive at baseline.

This CDR3 spans 17 amino acids. CDR1 is KGHSH and CDR2 is LQKENI in the germline V gene. V dropped 5 bases and J dropped 5 bases, with 21 bases sitting between them. Turning to this clone: Antigen specificity is unknown.

Data came from immunoSEQ multiplex PCR; TCRdb stores just in-frame clones and leaves some out. The sample contains roughly 60,000 clones, around three quarters of which appear only once. The TCR originated in an adult who received the AZD1222 COVID-19 vaccine. Sample: peripheral blood, taken 28 days after the second AZD1222 dose. J is TRBJ2-2 and V is TRBV18; perhaps TRBD1 as D (5 bases). The CDR3 spells CASSSRQTVYSTGELFF. The CDR3 DNA reads as TGTGCCAGCTCATCACGACAGACAGTCTACTCGACCGGGGAGCTGTTTTTT.